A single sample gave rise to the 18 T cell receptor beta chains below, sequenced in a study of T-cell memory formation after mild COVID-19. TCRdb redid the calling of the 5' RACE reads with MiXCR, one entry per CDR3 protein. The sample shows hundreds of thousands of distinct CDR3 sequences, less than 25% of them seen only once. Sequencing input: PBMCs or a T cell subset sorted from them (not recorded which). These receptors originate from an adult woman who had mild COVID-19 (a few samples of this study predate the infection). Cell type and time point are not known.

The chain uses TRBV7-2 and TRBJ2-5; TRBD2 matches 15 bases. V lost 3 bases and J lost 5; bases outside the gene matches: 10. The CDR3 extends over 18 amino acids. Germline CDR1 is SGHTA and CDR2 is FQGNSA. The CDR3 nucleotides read TGTGCCAGCAGCTTGCAGTGGACTAGCGGGAGGGTGGAGGAGACCCAGTACTTC. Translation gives CASSLQWTSGRVEETQYF.

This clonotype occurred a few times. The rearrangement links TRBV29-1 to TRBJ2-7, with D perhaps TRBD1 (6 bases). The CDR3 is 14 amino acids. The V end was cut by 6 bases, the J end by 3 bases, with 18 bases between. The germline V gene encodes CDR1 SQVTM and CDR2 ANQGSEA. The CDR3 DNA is TGCAGCGTGGTACGGGACAAGGATTACTACGAGCAGTACTTC. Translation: CSVVRDKDYYEQYF.

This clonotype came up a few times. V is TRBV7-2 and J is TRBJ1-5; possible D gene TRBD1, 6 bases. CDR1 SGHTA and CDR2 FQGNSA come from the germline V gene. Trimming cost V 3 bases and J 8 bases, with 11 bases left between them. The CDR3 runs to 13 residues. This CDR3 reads CASSFATGKPQHF. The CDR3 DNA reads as TGTGCCAGCAGCTTTGCAACAGGGAAGCCCCAGCATTTT.

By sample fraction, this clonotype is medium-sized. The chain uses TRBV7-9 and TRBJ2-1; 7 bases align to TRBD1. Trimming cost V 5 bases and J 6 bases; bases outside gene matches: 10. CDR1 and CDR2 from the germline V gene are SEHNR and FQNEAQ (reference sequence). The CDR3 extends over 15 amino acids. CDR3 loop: CASSIRPTGINEQFF. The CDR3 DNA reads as TGTGCCAGCAGCATCCGACCGACAGGGATCAATGAGCAGTTCTTC.

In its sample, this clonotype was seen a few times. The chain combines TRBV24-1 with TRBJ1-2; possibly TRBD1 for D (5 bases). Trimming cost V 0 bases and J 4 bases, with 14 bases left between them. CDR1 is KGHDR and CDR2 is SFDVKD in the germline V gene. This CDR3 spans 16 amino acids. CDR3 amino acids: CATSDLSGTGTYGYTF. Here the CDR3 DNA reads TGTGCCACCAGTGATTTGTCCGGGACCGGCACCTATGGCTACACCTTC.

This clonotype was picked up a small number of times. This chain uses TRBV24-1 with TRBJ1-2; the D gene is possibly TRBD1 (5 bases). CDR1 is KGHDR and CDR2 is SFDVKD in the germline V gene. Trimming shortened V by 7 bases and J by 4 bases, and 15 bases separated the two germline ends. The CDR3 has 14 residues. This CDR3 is CATSPGTSPYGYTF. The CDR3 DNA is TGTGCCACCAGCCCTGGGACGTCGCCCTATGGCTACACCTTC.

CDR3 region: CSAISGRAYEQYF. The DNA of the CDR3 is TGCAGTGCTATTAGCGGGAGGGCCTACGAGCAGTACTTC. The gene calls are TRBV20-1 and TRBJ2-7, with 11 bases matching TRBD2. Germline V gene sequence: CDR1 DFQATT, CDR2 SNEGSKA (reference sequence). Germline trimming cut 4 bases from V and 2 bases from J; bases unmatched to any gene: 1. The CDR3 is made up of 13 amino acids.

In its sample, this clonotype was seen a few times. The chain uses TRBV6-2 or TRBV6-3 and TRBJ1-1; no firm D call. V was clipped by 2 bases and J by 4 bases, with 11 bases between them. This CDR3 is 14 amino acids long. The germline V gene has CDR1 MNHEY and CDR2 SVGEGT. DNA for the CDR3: TGTGCCAGCAGTTACCGATTAGCGGGCACTGAAGCTTTCTTT. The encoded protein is CASSYRLAGTEAFF.

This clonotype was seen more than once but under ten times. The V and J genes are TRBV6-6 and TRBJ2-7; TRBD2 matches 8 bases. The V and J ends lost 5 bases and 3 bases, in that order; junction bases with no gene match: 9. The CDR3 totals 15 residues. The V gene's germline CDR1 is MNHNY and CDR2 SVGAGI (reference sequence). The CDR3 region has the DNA TGTGCCAGCAGTCCCCTTGGCGGGAGGCTCTACGAGCAGTACTTC. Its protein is CASSPLGGRLYEQYF.

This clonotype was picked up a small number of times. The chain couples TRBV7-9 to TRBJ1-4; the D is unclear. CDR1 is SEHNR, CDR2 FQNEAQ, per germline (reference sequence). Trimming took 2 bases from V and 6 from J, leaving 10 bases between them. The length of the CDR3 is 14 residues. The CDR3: CASSLLQLDEKLFF. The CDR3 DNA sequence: TGTGCCAGCAGCTTATTACAGTTGGATGAAAAACTGTTTTTT.

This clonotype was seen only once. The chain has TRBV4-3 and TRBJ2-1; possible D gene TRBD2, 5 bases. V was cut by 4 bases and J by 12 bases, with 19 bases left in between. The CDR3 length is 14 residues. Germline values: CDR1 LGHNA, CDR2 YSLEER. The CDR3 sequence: CASSREPSRFSQFF. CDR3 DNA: TGCGCCAGCAGCCGGGAGCCCAGCAGGTTTTCGCAGTTCTTC.

The CDR3 nucleotides are TGCGCCAGCAAGGTGATAGGGTTGGAGACCCAGTACTTC. The encoded protein is CASKVIGLETQYF. This sequence joins TRBV5-1 and TRBJ2-5; the D is unclear. CDR1 and CDR2 (germline): SGHRS, YFSETQ. This CDR3 spans 13 amino acids. Deletions cut 6 bases from V and 5 bases from J, with 14 bases between.

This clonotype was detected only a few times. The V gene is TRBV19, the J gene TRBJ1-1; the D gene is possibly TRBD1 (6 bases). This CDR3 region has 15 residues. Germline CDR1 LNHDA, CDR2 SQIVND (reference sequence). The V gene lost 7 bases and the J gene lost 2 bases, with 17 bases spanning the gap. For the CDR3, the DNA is TGTGCCAGTAAATTCGGACAGCAACGTAACACTGAAGCTTTCTTT. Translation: CASKFGQQRNTEAFF.

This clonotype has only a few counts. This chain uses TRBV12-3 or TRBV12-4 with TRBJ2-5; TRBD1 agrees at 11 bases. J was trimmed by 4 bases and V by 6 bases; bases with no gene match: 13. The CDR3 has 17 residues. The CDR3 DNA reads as TGTGCCAGCAGCTACGCCTTAGGGACAGGGGGAGGAGAGACCCAGTACTTC. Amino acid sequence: CASSYALGTGGGETQYF.

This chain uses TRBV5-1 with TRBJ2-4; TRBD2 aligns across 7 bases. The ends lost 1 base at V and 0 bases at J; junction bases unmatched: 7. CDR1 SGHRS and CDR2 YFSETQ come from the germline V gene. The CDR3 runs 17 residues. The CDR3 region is CASSLWGGPEAKNIQYF. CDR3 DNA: TGCGCCAGCAGCTTGTGGGGGGGTCCTGAAGCCAAAAACATTCAGTACTTC.

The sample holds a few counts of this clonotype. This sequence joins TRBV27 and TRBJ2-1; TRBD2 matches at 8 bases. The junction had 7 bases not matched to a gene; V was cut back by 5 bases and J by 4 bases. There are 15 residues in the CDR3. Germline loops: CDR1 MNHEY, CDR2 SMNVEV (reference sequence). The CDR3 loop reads CASSPGGEPYNEQFF. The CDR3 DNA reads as TGTGCCAGCAGTCCCGGGGGGGAGCCTTACAATGAGCAGTTCTTC.

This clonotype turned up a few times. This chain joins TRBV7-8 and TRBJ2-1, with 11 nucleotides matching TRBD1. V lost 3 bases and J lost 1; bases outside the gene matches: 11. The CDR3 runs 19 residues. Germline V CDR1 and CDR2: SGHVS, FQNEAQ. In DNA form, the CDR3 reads TGTGCCAGCAGCTTTAGGGGACAGGGGGTTCGGATTTCCTACAATGAGCAGTTCTTC. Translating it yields CASSFRGQGVRISYNEQFF.

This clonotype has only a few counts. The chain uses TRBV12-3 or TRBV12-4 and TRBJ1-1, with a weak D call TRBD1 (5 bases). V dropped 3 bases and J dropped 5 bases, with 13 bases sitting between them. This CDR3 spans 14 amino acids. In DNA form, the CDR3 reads TGTGCCAGCAGTTTGGAGGGGAGGAAAACTGAAGCTTTCTTT. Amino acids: CASSLEGRKTEAFF.